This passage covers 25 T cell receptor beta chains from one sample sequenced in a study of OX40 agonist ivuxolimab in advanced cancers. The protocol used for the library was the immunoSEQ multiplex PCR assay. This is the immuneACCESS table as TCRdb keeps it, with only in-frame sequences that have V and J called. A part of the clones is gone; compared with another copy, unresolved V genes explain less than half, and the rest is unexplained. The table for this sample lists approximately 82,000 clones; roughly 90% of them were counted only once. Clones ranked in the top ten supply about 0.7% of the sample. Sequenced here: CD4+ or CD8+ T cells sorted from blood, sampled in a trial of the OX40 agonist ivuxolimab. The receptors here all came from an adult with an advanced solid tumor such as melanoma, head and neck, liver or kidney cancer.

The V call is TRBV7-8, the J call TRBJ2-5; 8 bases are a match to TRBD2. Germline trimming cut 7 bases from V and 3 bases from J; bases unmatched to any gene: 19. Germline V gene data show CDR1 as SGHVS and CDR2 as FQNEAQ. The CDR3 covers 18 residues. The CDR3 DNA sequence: TGTGCCAGCACCCAATTCGAACCCGGACTAGCCAACAAAGAGACCCAGTACTTC. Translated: CASTQFEPGLANKETQYF.

This CDR3 reads CASSLGLRGGDEQFF. The CDR3 region has the DNA TGTGCCAGCAGCTTGGGTTTGCGGGGGGGCGATGAGCAGTTCTTC. The chain employs TRBV7-8 and TRBJ2-1, with TRBD2 matching over 9 bases. Germline V gene data show CDR1 as SGHVS and CDR2 as FQNEAQ. V was pared by 3 bases and J by 8 bases, with 8 bases of the junction left unmatched. The CDR3 is 15 residues long.

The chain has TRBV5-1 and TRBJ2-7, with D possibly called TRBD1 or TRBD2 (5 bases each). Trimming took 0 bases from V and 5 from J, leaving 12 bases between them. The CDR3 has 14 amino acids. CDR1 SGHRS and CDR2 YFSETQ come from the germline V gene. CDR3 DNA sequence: TGCGCCAGCAGCTTGGAGTTATTGGGGGACGAGCAGTACTTC. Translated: CASSLELLGDEQYF.

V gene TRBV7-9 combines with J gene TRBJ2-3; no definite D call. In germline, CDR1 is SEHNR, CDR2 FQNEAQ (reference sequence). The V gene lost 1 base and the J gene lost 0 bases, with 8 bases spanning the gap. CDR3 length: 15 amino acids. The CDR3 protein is CASSLDSPSTDTQYF. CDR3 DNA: TGTGCCAGCAGCTTAGACAGCCCTAGCACAGATACGCAGTATTTT.

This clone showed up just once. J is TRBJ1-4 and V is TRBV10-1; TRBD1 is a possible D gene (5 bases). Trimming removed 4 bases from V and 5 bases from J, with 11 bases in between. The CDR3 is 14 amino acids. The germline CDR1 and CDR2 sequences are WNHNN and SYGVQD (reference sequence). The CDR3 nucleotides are TGCGCCAGCAGTGCGGCGGGACGAAATGAAAAACTGTTTTTT. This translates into CASSAAGRNEKLFF.

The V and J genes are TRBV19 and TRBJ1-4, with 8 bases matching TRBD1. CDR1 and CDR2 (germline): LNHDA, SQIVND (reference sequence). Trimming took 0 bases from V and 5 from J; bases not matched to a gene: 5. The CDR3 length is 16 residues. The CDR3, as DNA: TGTGCCAGTAGTATAGATCGGGCAGGGGGCAATGAAAAACTGTTTTTT. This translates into CASSIDRAGGNEKLFF. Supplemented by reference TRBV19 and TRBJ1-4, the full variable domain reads DGGITQSPKYLFRKEGQNVTLSCEQNLNHDAMYWYRQDPGQGLRLIYYSQIVNDFQKGDIAEGYSVSREKKESFPLTVTSAQKNPTAFYLCASSIDRAGGNEKLFFGSGTQLSVL.

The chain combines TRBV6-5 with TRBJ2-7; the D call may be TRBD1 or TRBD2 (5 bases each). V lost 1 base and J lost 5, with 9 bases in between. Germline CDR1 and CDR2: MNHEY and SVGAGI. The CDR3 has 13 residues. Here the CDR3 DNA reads TGTGCCAGCAGTTACTATGGGACCCACGAGCAGTACTTC. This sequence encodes CASSYYGTHEQYF.

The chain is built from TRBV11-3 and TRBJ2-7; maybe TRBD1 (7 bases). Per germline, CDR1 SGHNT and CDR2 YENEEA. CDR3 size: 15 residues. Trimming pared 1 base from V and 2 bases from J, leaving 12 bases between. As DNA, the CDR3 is TGTGCCAGCAGCTTAGGAGGAGGGGGCCCCTACGAGCAGTACTTC. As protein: CASSLGGGGPYEQYF. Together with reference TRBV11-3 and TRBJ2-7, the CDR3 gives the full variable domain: EAGVVQSPRYKIIEKKQPVAFWCNPISGHNTLYWYLQNLGQGPELLIRYENEEAVDDSQLPKDRFSAERLKGVDSTLKIQPAELGDSAVYLCASSLGGGGPYEQYFGPGTRLTVT.

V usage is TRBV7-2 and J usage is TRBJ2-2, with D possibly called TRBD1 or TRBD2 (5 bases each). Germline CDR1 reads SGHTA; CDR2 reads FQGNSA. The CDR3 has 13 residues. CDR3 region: CSGHFANTGELFF. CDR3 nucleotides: TGTTCGGGGCACTTCGCGAACACCGGGGAGCTGTTTTTT. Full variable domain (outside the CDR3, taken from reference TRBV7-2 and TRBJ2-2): GAGVSQSPSNKVTEKGKDVELRCDPISGHTALYWYRQSLGQGLEFLIYFQGNSAPDKSGLPSDRFSAERTGGSVSTLTIQRTQQEDSAVYLCSGHFANTGELFFGEGSRLTVL.

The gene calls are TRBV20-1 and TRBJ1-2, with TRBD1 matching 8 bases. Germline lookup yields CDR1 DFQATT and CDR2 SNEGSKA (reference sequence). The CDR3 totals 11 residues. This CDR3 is CGETGGDGYTF. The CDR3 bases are TGCGGGGAAACAGGGGGGGATGGCTACACCTTC.

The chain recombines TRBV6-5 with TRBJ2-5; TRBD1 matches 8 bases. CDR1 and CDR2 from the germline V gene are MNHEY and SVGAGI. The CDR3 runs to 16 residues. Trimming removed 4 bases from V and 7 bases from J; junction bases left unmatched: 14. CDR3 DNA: TGTGCCAGCAGTTTCAACCCCTTGGACAGGGTGGGGACCCAGTACTTC. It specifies CASSFNPLDRVGTQYF.

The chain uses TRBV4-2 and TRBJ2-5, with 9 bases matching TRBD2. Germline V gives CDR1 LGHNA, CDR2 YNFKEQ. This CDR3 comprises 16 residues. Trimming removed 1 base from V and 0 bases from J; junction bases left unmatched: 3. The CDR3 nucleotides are TGTGCCAGCAGCCAAGGAACTAGCGGGTACCAAGAGACCCAGTACTTC. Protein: CASSQGTSGYQETQYF.

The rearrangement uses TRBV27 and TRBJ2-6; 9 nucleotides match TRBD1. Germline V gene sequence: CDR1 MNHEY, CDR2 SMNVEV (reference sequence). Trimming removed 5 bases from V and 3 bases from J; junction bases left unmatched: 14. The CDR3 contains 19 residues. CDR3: CASSASQGALLNGANVLTF. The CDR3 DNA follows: TGTGCCAGCAGTGCGTCACAGGGGGCGCTTTTAAATGGGGCCAACGTCCTGACTTTC.

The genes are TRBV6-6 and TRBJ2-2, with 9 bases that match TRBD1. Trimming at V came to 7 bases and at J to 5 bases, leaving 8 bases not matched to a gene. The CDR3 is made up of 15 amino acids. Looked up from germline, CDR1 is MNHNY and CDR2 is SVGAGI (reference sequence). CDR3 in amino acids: CASMWGQGGTGELFF. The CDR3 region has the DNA TGTGCCAGCATGTGGGGACAGGGTGGGACCGGGGAGCTGTTTTTT.

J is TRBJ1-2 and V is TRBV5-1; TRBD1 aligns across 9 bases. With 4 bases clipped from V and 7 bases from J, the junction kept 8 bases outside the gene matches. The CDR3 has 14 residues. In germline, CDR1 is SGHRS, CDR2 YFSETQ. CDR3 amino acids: CASSPSGTGTGYTF. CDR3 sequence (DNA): TGCGCCAGCAGCCCATCAGGGACAGGGACTGGCTACACCTTC.

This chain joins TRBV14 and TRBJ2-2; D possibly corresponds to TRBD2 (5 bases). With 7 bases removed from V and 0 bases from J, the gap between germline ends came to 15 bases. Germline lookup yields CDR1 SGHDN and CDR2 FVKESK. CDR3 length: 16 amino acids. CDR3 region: CASTLSRAANTGELFF. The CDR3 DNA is TGTGCCAGCACCCTGTCGCGGGCAGCGAACACCGGGGAGCTGTTTTTT.

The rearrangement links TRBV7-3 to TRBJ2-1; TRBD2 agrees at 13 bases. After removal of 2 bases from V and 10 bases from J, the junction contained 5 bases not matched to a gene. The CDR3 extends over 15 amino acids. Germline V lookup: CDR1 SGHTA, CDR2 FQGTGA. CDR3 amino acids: CASSLGTSGIGEQFF. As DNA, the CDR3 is TGTGCCAGCAGCTTAGGGACTAGCGGGATAGGGGAGCAGTTCTTC.

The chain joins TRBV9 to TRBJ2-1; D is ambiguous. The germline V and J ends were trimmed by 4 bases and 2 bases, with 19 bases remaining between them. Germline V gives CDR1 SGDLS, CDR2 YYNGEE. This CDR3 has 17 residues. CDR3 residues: CASSPGLVALAYNEQFF. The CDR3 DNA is TGTGCCAGCAGCCCCGGGTTGGTCGCGCTAGCCTACAATGAGCAGTTCTTC. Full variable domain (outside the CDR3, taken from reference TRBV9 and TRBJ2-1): DSGVTQTPKHLITATGQRVTLRCSPRSGDLSVYWYQQSLDQGLQFLIQYYNGEERAKGNILERFSAQQFPDLHSELNLSSLELGDSALYFCASSPGLVALAYNEQFFGPGTRLTVL.

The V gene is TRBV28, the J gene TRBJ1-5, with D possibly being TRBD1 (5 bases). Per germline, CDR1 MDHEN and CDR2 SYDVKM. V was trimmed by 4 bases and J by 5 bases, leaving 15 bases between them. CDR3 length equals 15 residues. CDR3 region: CASSSPGPGDQPQHF. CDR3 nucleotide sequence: TGTGCCAGCAGTTCCCCGGGACCCGGGGATCAGCCCCAGCATTTT.

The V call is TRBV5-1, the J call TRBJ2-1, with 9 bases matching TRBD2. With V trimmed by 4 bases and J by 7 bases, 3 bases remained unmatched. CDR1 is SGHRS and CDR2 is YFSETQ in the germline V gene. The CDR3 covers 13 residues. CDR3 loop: CASSPGLANEQFF. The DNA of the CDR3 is TGCGCCAGCAGCCCGGGACTAGCAAATGAGCAGTTCTTC.

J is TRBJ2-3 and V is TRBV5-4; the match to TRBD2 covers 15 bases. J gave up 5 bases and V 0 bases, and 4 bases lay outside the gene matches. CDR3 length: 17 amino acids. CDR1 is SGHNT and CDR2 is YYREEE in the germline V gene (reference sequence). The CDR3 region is CASSLGTSGGAKDTQYF. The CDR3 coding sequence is TGTGCCAGCAGCTTGGGGACTAGCGGGGGGGCCAAAGATACGCAGTATTTT.

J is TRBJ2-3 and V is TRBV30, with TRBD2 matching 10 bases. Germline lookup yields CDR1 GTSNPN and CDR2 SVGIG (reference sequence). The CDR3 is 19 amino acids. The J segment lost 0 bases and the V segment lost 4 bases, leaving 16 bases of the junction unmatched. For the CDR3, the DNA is TGTGCCTGGACTAGCGGGAGAGGCTCCCACCACCGAAGCACAGATACGCAGTATTTT. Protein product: CAWTSGRGSHHRSTDTQYF.

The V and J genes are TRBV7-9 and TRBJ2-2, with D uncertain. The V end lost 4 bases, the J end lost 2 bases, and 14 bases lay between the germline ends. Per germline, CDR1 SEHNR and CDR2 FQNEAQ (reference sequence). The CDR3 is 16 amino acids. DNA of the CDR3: TGTGCCAGCAGCTCGTCGCCCGAGATAAACACCGGGGAGCTGTTTTTT. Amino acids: CASSSSPEINTGELFF. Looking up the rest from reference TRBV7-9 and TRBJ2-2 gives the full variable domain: DTGVSQNPRHKITKRGQNVTFRCDPISEHNRLYWYRQTLGQGPEFLTYFQNEAQLEKSRLLSDRFSAERPKGSFSTLEIQRTEQGDSAMYLCASSSSPEINTGELFFGEGSRLTVL.

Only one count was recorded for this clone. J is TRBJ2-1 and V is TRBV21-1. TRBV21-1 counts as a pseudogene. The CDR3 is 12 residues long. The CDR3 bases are TGTGCCAGCAGCAAAGGCTACAATGAGCAGTTCTTC. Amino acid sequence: CASSKGYNEQFF.

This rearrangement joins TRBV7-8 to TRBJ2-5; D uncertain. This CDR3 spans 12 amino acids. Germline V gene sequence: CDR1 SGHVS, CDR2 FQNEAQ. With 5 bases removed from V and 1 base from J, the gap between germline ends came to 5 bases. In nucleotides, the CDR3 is TGTGCCAGCAGCCCCACCCAAGAGACCCAGTACTTC. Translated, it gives CASSPTQETQYF.